These T cell receptor beta chains were read from a single sample in a study of T-cell memory formation after mild COVID-19. TCRdb processed the 5' RACE reads anew with MiXCR; each CDR3 protein has one entry. The sample consists of 290,000 or so distinct CDR3 sequences, 15% to 20% of them appearing once. The material sequenced was PBMCs or a T cell subset sorted from them (not recorded which). Receptors originate from a man aged 18 to 29 who had mild COVID-19 (a few samples of this study predate the infection). Cell type and time point are not known. Both conserved end residues are part of each CDR3. Fields, in order: clone size, D gene, V gene, CDR3 protein. D genes are given only for firm matches. Some rows mark clone size as missing; the rest say once, few, many or name a class of expanded clone.

clone size: .; D gene: TRBD2; V gene: TRBV5-1; CDR3 protein: CASSGLAGSHNEQFF
clone size: few; D gene: .; V gene: TRBV7-9; CDR3 protein: CASRMGLYEQYF
clone size: many; D gene: .; V gene: TRBV5-1; CDR3 protein: CASSFFQAEGEQYF
clone size: few; D gene: .; V gene: TRBV10-3; CDR3 protein: CATSTGTNEQYF
clone size: many; D gene: .; V gene: TRBV6-5; CDR3 protein: CASSYSETQYF
clone size: .; D gene: .; V gene: TRBV30; CDR3 protein: CAWGDSLDTQYF
clone size: few; D gene: .; V gene: TRBV2; CDR3 protein: CATRRIRTDTQYF
clone size: .; D gene: TRBD1; V gene: TRBV20-1; CDR3 protein: CSASGQVSEQYF
clone size: many; D gene: .; V gene: TRBV10-2; CDR3 protein: CASSEGVETQYF
clone size: .; D gene: TRBD1; V gene: TRBV6-5; CDR3 protein: CASSYKDRSYGYTF
clone size: few; D gene: .; V gene: TRBV15; CDR3 protein: CATSILYRVASPLHF
clone size: few; D gene: .; V gene: TRBV7-9; CDR3 protein: CASSPSRTLQETQYF
clone size: .; D gene: TRBD2; V gene: TRBV7-9; CDR3 protein: CASSWGLAGQETQYF
clone size: .; D gene: .; V gene: TRBV6-2/TRBV6-3; CDR3 protein: CASSIVDTQYF
clone size: .; D gene: .; V gene: TRBV6-1; CDR3 protein: CASITLYSGHKYF
clone size: few; D gene: .; V gene: TRBV7-2; CDR3 protein: CASSLTGHVYQPQHF
clone size: few; D gene: .; V gene: TRBV7-3; CDR3 protein: CASSLAHNTEAFF
clone size: few; D gene: .; V gene: TRBV20-1; CDR3 protein: CSAAADSYGYTF
clone size: few; D gene: .; V gene: TRBV28; CDR3 protein: CASSGQGDPYNSPLHF
clone size: .; D gene: .; V gene: TRBV6-5; CDR3 protein: CASSYSSLGGTNTEAFF
clone size: few; D gene: TRBD2; V gene: TRBV6-5; CDR3 protein: CASSQGGGSAKNIQYF
clone size: few; D gene: TRBD1; V gene: TRBV11-3; CDR3 protein: CASSLQGAGYNEQFF